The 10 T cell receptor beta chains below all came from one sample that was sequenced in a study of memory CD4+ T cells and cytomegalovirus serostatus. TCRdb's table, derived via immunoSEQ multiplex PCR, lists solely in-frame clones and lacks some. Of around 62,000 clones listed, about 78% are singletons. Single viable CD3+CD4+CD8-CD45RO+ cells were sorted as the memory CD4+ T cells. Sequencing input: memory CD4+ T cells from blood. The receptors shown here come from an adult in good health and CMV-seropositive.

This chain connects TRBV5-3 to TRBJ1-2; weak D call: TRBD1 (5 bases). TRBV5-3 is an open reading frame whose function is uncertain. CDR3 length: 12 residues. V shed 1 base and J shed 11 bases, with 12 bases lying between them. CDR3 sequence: CARSLCQGGYTF. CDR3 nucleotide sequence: TGTGCCAGAAGCTTGTGCCAGGGAGGTTACACCTTC.

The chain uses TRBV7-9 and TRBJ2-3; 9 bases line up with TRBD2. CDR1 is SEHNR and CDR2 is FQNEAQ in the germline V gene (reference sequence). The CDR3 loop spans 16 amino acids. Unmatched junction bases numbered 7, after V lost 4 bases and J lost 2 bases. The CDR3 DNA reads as TGTGCCAGCAGCTCGCTAGTAGCGGGAGTCACAGATACGCAGTATTTT. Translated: CASSSLVAGVTDTQYF.

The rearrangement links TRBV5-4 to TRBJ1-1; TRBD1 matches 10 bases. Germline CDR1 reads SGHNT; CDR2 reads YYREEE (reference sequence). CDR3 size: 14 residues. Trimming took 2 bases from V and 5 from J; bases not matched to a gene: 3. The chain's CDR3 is CASSFGQGVTEAFF. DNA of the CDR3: TGTGCCAGCAGCTTTGGACAGGGGGTGACTGAAGCTTTCTTT. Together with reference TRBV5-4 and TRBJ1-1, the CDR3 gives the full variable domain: ETGVTQSPTHLIKTRGQQVTLRCSSQSGHNTVSWYQQALGQGPQFIFQYYREEENGRGNFPPRFSGLQFPNYSSELNVNALELDDSALYLCASSFGQGVTEAFFGQGTRLTVV.

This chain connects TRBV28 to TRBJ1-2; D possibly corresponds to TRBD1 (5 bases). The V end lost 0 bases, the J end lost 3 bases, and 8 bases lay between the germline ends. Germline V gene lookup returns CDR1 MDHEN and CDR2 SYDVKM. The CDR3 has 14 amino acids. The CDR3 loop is CASSLWSGDYGYTF. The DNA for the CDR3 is TGTGCCAGCAGTTTATGGTCGGGGGACTATGGCTACACCTTC.

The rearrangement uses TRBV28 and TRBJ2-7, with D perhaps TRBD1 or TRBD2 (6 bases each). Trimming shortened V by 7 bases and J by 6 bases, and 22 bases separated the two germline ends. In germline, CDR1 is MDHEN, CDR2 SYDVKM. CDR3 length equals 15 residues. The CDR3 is CASTPRRGGLGEQYF. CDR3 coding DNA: TGTGCCAGCACCCCTCGCAGAGGGGGACTTGGCGAGCAGTACTTC.

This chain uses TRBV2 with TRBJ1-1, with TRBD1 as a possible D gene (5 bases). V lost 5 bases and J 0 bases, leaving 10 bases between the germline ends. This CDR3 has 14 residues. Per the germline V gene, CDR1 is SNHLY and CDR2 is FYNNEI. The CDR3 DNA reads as TGTGCCAGCAGTCTGGACAATTTGAACACTGAAGCTTTCTTT. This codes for CASSLDNLNTEAFF.

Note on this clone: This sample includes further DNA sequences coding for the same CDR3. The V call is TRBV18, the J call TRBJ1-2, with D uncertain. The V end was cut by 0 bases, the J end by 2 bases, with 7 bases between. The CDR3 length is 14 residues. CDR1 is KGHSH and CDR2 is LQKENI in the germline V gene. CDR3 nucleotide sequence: TGTGCCAGCTCACCACCGGTCGTCAACTATGGCTACACCTTC. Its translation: CASSPPVVNYGYTF.

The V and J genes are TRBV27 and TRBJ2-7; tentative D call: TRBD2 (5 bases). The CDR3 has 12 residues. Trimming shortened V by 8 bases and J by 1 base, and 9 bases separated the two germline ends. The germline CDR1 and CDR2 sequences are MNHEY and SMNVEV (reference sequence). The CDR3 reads CASLEESYEQYF. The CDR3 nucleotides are TGTGCCAGCCTGGAGGAATCCTACGAGCAGTACTTC.

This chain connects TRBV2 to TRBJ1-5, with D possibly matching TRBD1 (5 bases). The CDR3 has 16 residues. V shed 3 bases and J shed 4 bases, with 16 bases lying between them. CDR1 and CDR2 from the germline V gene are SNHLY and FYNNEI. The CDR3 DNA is TGTGCCAGCAGTGACCCCCTTGGGGCCCCGAATCAGCCCCAGCATTTT. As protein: CASSDPLGAPNQPQHF.

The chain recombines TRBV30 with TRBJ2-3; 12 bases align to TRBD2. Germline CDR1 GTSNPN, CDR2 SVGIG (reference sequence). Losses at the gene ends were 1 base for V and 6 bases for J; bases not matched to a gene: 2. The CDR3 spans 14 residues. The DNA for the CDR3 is TGTGCCTGGAGTGCGACTAGCGGGAGTGATACGCAGTATTTT. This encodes CAWSATSGSDTQYF.